Here is one T cell receptor beta chain with its context. Its antigen is not known. The source of the sample is a study of cytomegalovirus exposure and HLA in healthy donors. Study at large: Clustering assigned 70% to 90% of the approximately 430 genotyped donors to the Caucasian-associated ancestry cluster. Overall study results and limits: Earlier findings revealed that most TCR beta V segments proved productive either about 87% or about 30% of the time.

The primer mix had 60 Vbeta and 13 Jbeta primers. Sequencing was performed with immunoSEQ multiplex PCR; in TCRdb, only in-frame clones are kept and a portion is missing. The data hold 150,000 to 200,000 clones, with 81% observed a single time. The TCR was taken from a man younger than 35 in good health and CMV-seronegative. Sequencing was done on a sample of PBMCs.

This CDR3 is CASSPPRGFSGNTIYF. In DNA form, the CDR3 reads TGCGCCAGCAGTCCTCCCCGGGGGTTCTCTGGAAACACCATATATTTT. The gene calls are TRBV23-1 and TRBJ1-3, with a tentative D call TRBD1 (5 bases). TRBV23-1 has ORF status, its function being uncertain. V was shortened by 4 bases and J by 0 bases, with 13 bases between the two germline ends. This CDR3 spans 16 amino acids.